This T cell receptor beta chain was profiled in a study of monozygotic twins with inflammatory bowel disease. For every TCR library, around 3,700 ng of total RNA was used. The authors ran two nested PCRs of about 16 and 10 cycles on TCRalpha and TCRbeta cDNA. TCRdb re-called the 5' RACE reads and shows each CDR3 protein once, DNA omitted. Recorded here are some 450,000 distinct CDR3 sequences; the top ten clones represent 2.4%. General study points: Lower TCRbeta diversity (inverse Simpson) was seen in IBD patients than in healthy co-twins.

The CDR3 contains 12 residues. About this clonotype: Its antigen is unknown.

The V and J genes are TRBV12-3 or TRBV12-4 and TRBJ2-2. Source material: blood. This TCR derives from a human donor with ulcerative colitis or Crohn's disease, or a healthy co-twin of an affected twin (not recorded which). The CDR3 region is CASSLAGGELFF.